Listed here are 31 T cell receptor beta chains from one sample, sequenced in a study of T cell repertoires in cytomegalovirus infection. Which antigens these TCRs recognize remains unknown. TCRdb reanalysed the reads using MiXCR and keeps one entry per CDR3 protein. The sample carries about 920,000 distinct CDR3 sequences, about a third recorded once. This material consisted of cultured CD8+ T cells from PBMCs, taken from culture after CMV antigen stimulation. The source of these receptors is a human donor in good health (CMV status not recorded). Some clones in this sample may be carry-over from other donors' samples.

This clonotype was seen only a few times. The V call is TRBV7-9, the J call TRBJ2-7; 7 bases line up with TRBD1. Germline CDR1 is SEHNR and CDR2 is FQNEAQ (reference sequence). V lost 4 bases to trimming and J lost 4 bases; unmatched junction nucleotides: 10. This CDR3 region has 15 residues. CDR3 in amino acids: CASSYRQGLSYEQYF. The CDR3 region has the DNA TGTGCCAGCAGCTACCGACAGGGCCTCTCGTACGAGCAGTACTTC. Full variable domain (remainder filled in from reference TRBV7-9 and TRBJ2-7): DTGVSQNPRHKITKRGQNVTFRCDPISEHNRLYWYRQTLGQGPEFLTYFQNEAQLEKSRLLSDRFSAERPKGSFSTLEIQRTEQGDSAMYLCASSYRQGLSYEQYFGPGTRLTVT.

V usage is TRBV7-9 and J usage is TRBJ1-2; D gene ambiguous. The CDR3 has 15 residues. V lost 5 bases to trimming and J lost 0 bases, with 13 bases between them. The germline V gene encodes CDR1 SEHNR and CDR2 FQNEAQ (reference sequence). Written as DNA, the CDR3 is TGTGCCAGCAGCCCCGATCGGCGATCTAACTATGGCTACACCTTC. Encoded protein: CASSPDRRSNYGYTF.

The CDR3, as DNA: TGTGCCAGCGCGCACCTCGGGACAGGCACCCAGGAGACCCAGTACTTC. Its protein product is CASAHLGTGTQETQYF. The chain is built from TRBV27 and TRBJ2-5, with TRBD1 matching over 8 bases. Germline CDR1 and CDR2: MNHEY and SMNVEV (reference sequence). V shed 8 bases and J 5 bases; nucleotides not matched to a gene: 16. The CDR3 contains 16 residues.

The rearrangement uses TRBV5-4 and TRBJ2-6; possible D gene TRBD1, 6 bases. With 0 bases removed from V and 0 bases from J, the gap between germline ends came to 10 bases. This CDR3 contains 17 residues. Per the germline V gene, CDR1 is SGHNT and CDR2 is YYREEE (reference sequence). CDR3 in amino acids: CASSLDRVISGANVLTF. CDR3 in DNA: TGTGCCAGCAGCTTGGACAGGGTAATCTCTGGGGCCAACGTCCTGACTTTC.

This clonotype was recorded once. This sequence joins TRBV12-3 or TRBV12-4 and TRBJ1-1; tentative D call: TRBD1 (6 bases). V was shortened by 3 bases and J by 6 bases, with 11 bases between the two germline ends. This CDR3 is built from 13 residues. CDR3: CASSFGGASEAFF. CDR3 sequence (DNA): TGTGCCAGCAGTTTCGGGGGGGCCTCTGAAGCTTTCTTT.

The gene calls are TRBV2 and TRBJ1-1; maybe TRBD1 (5 bases). CDR1 is SNHLY, CDR2 FYNNEI, per germline. Trimming shortened V by 4 bases and J by 1 base, and 13 bases separated the two germline ends. The CDR3 loop spans 15 amino acids. CDR3 coding DNA: TGTGCCAGCAGTGCGTCCCGGAGGGGGAACACTGAAGCTTTCTTT. This sequence encodes CASSASRRGNTEAFF.

In this sample, this clonotype turned up a few times. The rearrangement joins TRBV7-8 to TRBJ2-5, with D possibly TRBD1 on 5 matching bases. The CDR3 is made up of 13 amino acids. Germline V gene sequence: CDR1 SGHVS, CDR2 FQNEAQ. With 5 bases removed from V and 2 bases from J, the gap between germline ends came to 9 bases. The CDR3 reads CASSHRPQETQYF. In DNA, the CDR3 is TGTGCCAGCAGCCACAGGCCGCAAGAGACCCAGTACTTC.

J is TRBJ1-1 and V is TRBV7-3; D ambiguous. The germline gives CDR1 SGHTA, CDR2 FQGTGA. The CDR3 extends over 14 amino acids. V lost 2 bases, J lost 4 bases, and 11 bases lay in between. The DNA of the CDR3 is TGTGCCAGCAGCTTAGGAGGCTTAGCCACTGAAGCTTTCTTT. This translates into CASSLGGLATEAFF. Supplemented by reference TRBV7-3 and TRBJ1-1, the full variable domain reads GAGVSQTPSNKVTEKGKYVELRCDPISGHTALYWYRQSLGQGPEFLIYFQGTGAADDSGLPNDRFFAVRPEGSVSTLKIQRTERGDSAVYLCASSLGGLATEAFFGQGTRLTVV.

There are a few counts of this clonotype. The gene calls are TRBV12-5 and TRBJ2-2; D uncertain. This CDR3 contains 16 residues. Trimming pared 1 base from V and 1 base from J, leaving 10 bases between. Germline CDR1 reads LGHNT; CDR2 reads FRNRAP. The CDR3 coding sequence is TGTGCTAGTGGTTTGGATCCAGTAATGAACACCGGGGAGCTGTTTTTT. Translating it yields CASGLDPVMNTGELFF.

In its sample, this clonotype was seen many times. The V gene is TRBV7-6, the J gene TRBJ1-4, with 7 bases aligning to TRBD1. The CDR3 has 15 amino acids. The V segment lost 5 bases and the J segment 4 bases; nucleotides outside the gene matches: 7. Germline CDR1 SGHVS, CDR2 FNYEAQ. CDR3 sequence (DNA): TGTGCCAGCAGCCCTAGGGGGCCGGGTAATGAAAAACTGTTTTTT. The encoded protein is CASSPRGPGNEKLFF.

The table lists this clonotype with a few counts. The chain recombines TRBV14 with TRBJ2-1; 8 bases are a match to TRBD1. Germline V gene sequence: CDR1 SGHDN, CDR2 FVKESK. The CDR3 is made up of 16 amino acids. J gave up 4 bases and V 3 bases, and 8 bases lay outside the gene matches. The CDR3 here is CASSHTGTGIYNEQFF. CDR3 coding DNA: TGTGCCAGCAGCCATACCGGGACAGGAATATACAATGAGCAGTTCTTC.

This chain joins TRBV4-1 and TRBJ2-2; TRBD2 matches at 10 bases. V was clipped by 3 bases and J by 1 base; unmatched bases: 5. The germline gives CDR1 MGHRA, CDR2 YSYEKL. The CDR3 spans 17 residues. CDR3 in DNA: TGCGCCAGCAGCCACCCTACTAGCGGGGAGAACACCGGGGAGCTGTTTTTT. Amino acids: CASSHPTSGENTGELFF.

The table lists this clonotype with a few counts. This sequence joins TRBV4-1 and TRBJ2-1, with D perhaps matching TRBD2 (5 bases). This CDR3 has 14 amino acids. In germline, CDR1 is MGHRA, CDR2 YSYEKL. V was trimmed by 0 bases and J by 10 bases, leaving 13 bases between them. The DNA of the CDR3 is TGCGCCAGCAGCCAAGACGCCAGACTAAGAGAGCAGTTCTTC. This codes for CASSQDARLREQFF.

The CDR3 coding sequence is TGCAGCGTTGAGTCCGGGGACTCCTACGAGCAGTACTTC. Translated: CSVESGDSYEQYF. This sequence joins TRBV29-1 and TRBJ2-7; the D gene is possibly TRBD2 (5 bases). The CDR3 totals 13 residues. Germline V gene data show CDR1 as SQVTM and CDR2 as ANQGSEA. Trimming took 3 bases from V and 0 from J, leaving 9 bases between them.

This clonotype was observed many times. The rearrangement uses TRBV7-6 and TRBJ2-1; D is unresolved. CDR1 is SGHVS, CDR2 FNYEAQ, per germline. Trimming left V 7 bases short and J 9 bases short, with 10 bases between. This CDR3 is built from 11 residues. CDR3 sequence: CASTDGLEQFF. The CDR3 nucleotides are TGTGCCAGCACCGACGGTCTTGAGCAGTTCTTC. The variable domain in full, completed from reference TRBV7-6 and TRBJ2-1, reads GAGVSQSPRYKVTKRGQDVALRCDPISGHVSLYWYRQALGQGPEFLTYFNYEAQQDKSGLPNDRFSAERPEGSISTLTIQRTEQRDSAMYRCASTDGLEQFFGPGTRLTVL.

The chain links TRBV13 to TRBJ2-7, with D unclear. Germline CDR1 is PRHDT and CDR2 is FYEKMQ (reference sequence). V lost 0 bases, J lost 5 bases, and 14 bases lay in between. The CDR3 has 15 residues. This chain's CDR3 is CASSLGAGLQNEQYF. Here the CDR3 DNA reads TGTGCCAGCAGCTTAGGAGCCGGGTTGCAGAACGAGCAGTACTTC. Variable domain in full (rest from reference TRBV13 and TRBJ2-7): AAGVIQSPRHLIKEKRETATLKCYPIPRHDTVYWYQQGPGQDPQFLISFYEKMQSDKGSIPDRFSAQQFSDYHSELNMSSLELGDSALYFCASSLGAGLQNEQYFGPGTRLTVT.

The chain recombines TRBV13 with TRBJ2-1; 7 nucleotides line up with TRBD2. Per germline, CDR1 PRHDT and CDR2 FYEKMQ (reference sequence). V shed 7 bases, J shed 1 base, and the junction held 7 bases outside the gene matches. CDR3 length: 15 amino acids. CDR3: CASNQTRGSYNEQFF. CDR3 in DNA: TGTGCCAGCAACCAAACGCGGGGGTCCTACAATGAGCAGTTCTTC.

The rearrangement links TRBV7-6 to TRBJ2-3; 11 nucleotides agree with TRBD2. Germline CDR1 SGHVS, CDR2 FNYEAQ. The CDR3 has 16 amino acids. Trimming removed 5 bases from V and 2 bases from J; junction bases left unmatched: 6. The CDR3 spells CASSPPGLADTDTQYF. The CDR3 coding sequence is TGTGCCAGCAGCCCACCGGGACTAGCGGACACAGATACGCAGTATTTT.

The chain uses TRBV19 and TRBJ2-3; D is possibly TRBD1 (6 bases). The CDR3 has 15 residues. Trimming left V 6 bases short and J 2 bases short, with 15 bases between. CDR1 is LNHDA, CDR2 SQIVND, per germline (reference sequence). CDR3 sequence: CASSQDRSYTDTQYF. The DNA of the CDR3 is TGTGCCAGTAGCCAGGACAGAAGCTACACAGATACGCAGTATTTT.

The chain employs TRBV6-6 and TRBJ2-1, with D hard to call. CDR3 length equals 16 residues. CDR1 and CDR2 (germline): MNHNY, SVGAGI (reference sequence). V gave up 0 bases and J gave up 0 bases, with 9 bases separating them. Written as DNA, the CDR3 is TGTGCCAGCAGTTACTCGAAGGATCCCTCCTACAATGAGCAGTTCTTC. Translating gives CASSYSKDPSYNEQFF.

The chain couples TRBV5-3 to TRBJ2-1; 7 nucleotides agree with TRBD2. TRBV5-3 is identified as an open reading frame with a role that is uncertain. J lost 5 bases, V lost 8 bases, and 16 bases had no gene match. The CDR3 has 16 amino acids. The CDR3 nucleotides read TGTGCCAGCAGCCCTTTGGGTGGGGGAGGGGACAATGAGCAGTTCTTC. As protein: CASSPLGGGGDNEQFF.

V is TRBV12-3 or TRBV12-4 and J is TRBJ1-1; D remains unclear. V gave up 1 base and J gave up 4 bases, with 10 bases separating them. This CDR3 spans 14 amino acids. CDR3 sequence reads: CASSLGEWGTEAFF. CDR3 coding DNA: TGTGCCAGCAGTTTAGGGGAATGGGGCACTGAAGCTTTCTTT.

This clonotype has more than one count but fewer than ten. The chain has TRBV11-1 and TRBJ2-2, with unresolved D. The germline V and J ends were trimmed by 4 bases and 7 bases, with 7 bases remaining between them. CDR3 length equals 12 residues. Germline CDR1 SGHAT, CDR2 FQDESV (reference sequence). CDR3 residues: CASSSAGGELFF. CDR3 sequence (DNA): TGTGCCAGCAGCTCCGCCGGCGGGGAGCTGTTTTTT.

This clonotype was recorded many times. The V and J genes are TRBV7-8 and TRBJ1-5; D uncertain. The CDR3 contains 13 residues. V lost 4 bases to trimming and J lost 6 bases, with 10 bases between them. The germline gives CDR1 SGHVS, CDR2 FQNEAQ. The CDR3 is CASSSWAGQPQHF. Here the CDR3 DNA reads TGTGCCAGCAGCTCATGGGCAGGTCAGCCCCAGCATTTT.

This clonotype was seen a few times. The chain carries TRBV28 and TRBJ2-3; the D is unclear. The CDR3 has 15 residues. The V end lost 6 bases, the J end lost 2 bases, and 15 bases lay between the germline ends. Per the germline V gene, CDR1 is MDHEN and CDR2 is SYDVKM. This CDR3 reads CASSPGRRLTDTQYF. CDR3 nucleotide sequence: TGTGCCAGCAGCCCGGGCAGGAGACTCACAGATACGCAGTATTTT.

On this clonotype: At one end the junction does not follow the germline gene, possibly because of a read error. The chain has TRBV7-6 and TRBJ2-5; no clear D. Germline V CDR1 and CDR2: SGHVS, FNYEAQ. This CDR3 is built from 17 residues. The CDR3 region is CVSSLDFLLTLQETQYF. CDR3 nucleotide sequence: TGTGTCAGCAGCTTAGACTTCCTCCTAACATTACAAGAGACCCAGTACTTC.

Many counts were recorded for this clonotype. J is TRBJ1-6 and V is TRBV7-8, with D possibly being TRBD1 (6 bases). The CDR3 covers 16 residues. Germline CDR1 reads SGHVS; CDR2 reads FQNEAQ. With 0 bases removed from V and 9 bases from J, the gap between germline ends came to 15 bases. This CDR3 reads CASSLAVQGGGSPLHF. The CDR3 region has the DNA TGTGCCAGCAGCTTAGCTGTACAGGGCGGTGGTTCACCCCTCCACTTT.

This clonotype was observed at least ten times. The gene calls are TRBV7-2 and TRBJ2-3; maybe TRBD2 (5 bases). From germline, CDR1 is SGHTA and CDR2 FQGNSA. The CDR3 sequence is 16 residues long. V was shortened by 5 bases and J by 2 bases, with 17 bases between the two germline ends. The DNA of the CDR3 is TGTGCCAGCAGCACCCGGTTGACTACCTACACAGATACGCAGTATTTT. Translating gives CASSTRLTTYTDTQYF.

This clonotype was seen a few times. The CDR3 DNA follows: TGTGCCAGCAGGGGGGCTGGAAACACCATATATTTT. This translates into CASRGAGNTIYF. This sequence joins TRBV27 and TRBJ1-3; possible D gene TRBD1, 5 bases. Trimming stripped 6 bases from V and 2 bases from J, with 5 bases between. This CDR3 contains 12 residues. CDR1 is MNHEY, CDR2 SMNVEV, per germline (reference sequence).

This clonotype came up many times. The chain recombines TRBV6-1 with TRBJ1-2, with D perhaps matching TRBD1 (5 bases). V lost 7 bases to trimming and J lost 10 bases, with 16 bases between them. Germline CDR1 is MNHNS and CDR2 is SASEGT. The CDR3 extends over 12 amino acids. The CDR3 nucleotides read TGTGCCAGCACAGGGTATTATGAGGACTACACCTTC. It codes for CASTGYYEDYTF.

This clonotype was counted a few times. The chain couples TRBV6-2 or TRBV6-3 to TRBJ2-1, with D unresolved. This CDR3 is built from 13 residues. V dropped 0 bases and J dropped 6 bases, with 6 bases sitting between them. Germline V gives CDR1 MNHEY, CDR2 SVGEGT. CDR3: CASSYSPRNEQFF. DNA of the CDR3: TGTGCCAGCAGTTACTCGCCACGCAATGAGCAGTTCTTC.